These 3 T cell receptor beta chains share one sample of origin, sequenced in a study of T-cell reconstitution after alpha-beta-depleted transplantation in children. Unique molecular identifiers were incorporated when the TCRbeta library was constructed. TCRdb processed the PCR reads anew with MiXCR; each CDR3 protein has one entry. The profile shows more than 550,000 distinct CDR3 sequences, over 9.5% of them singletons. The sample consisted of PBMCs from the stem cell graft donor, taken from the stem cell graft. These receptors came from a human donor who donated a stem cell graft to a child with acute myeloid leukemia.

J is TRBJ2-5 and V is TRBV27; D could derive from TRBD1 or TRBD2 (5 bases each). Germline-derived CDR1 and CDR2 are MNHEY and SMNVEV (reference sequence). The CDR3 loop spans 14 amino acids. Trimming took off 6 bases at V and 4 bases at J, with 15 bases between the two ends. In DNA, the CDR3 is TGTGCCAGCAGCCTAGTTAGGGGAGCAGAGACCCAGTACTTC. This encodes CASSLVRGAETQYF.

The chain recombines TRBV9 with TRBJ2-1; the D is unclear. The V end lost 0 bases, the J end lost 3 bases, and 7 bases lay between the germline ends. Germline CDR1 and CDR2: SGDLS and YYNGEE. CDR3 length: 14 amino acids. CDR3 sequence (DNA): TGTGCCAGCAGCGTAGACGGAAGCTACAATGAGCAGTTCTTC. It is translated as CASSVDGSYNEQFF.

In this sample, this clonotype turned up a few times. J is TRBJ2-7 and V is TRBV6-2 or TRBV6-3; D ambiguous. This CDR3 has 14 residues. Germline CDR1 is MNHEY and CDR2 is SVGEGT. The V end was cut by 2 bases, the J end by 0 bases, with 8 bases between. Here the CDR3 DNA reads TGTGCCAGCAGTTACAGCCCTTACTCCTACGAGCAGTACTTC. Encoded protein: CASSYSPYSYEQYF.